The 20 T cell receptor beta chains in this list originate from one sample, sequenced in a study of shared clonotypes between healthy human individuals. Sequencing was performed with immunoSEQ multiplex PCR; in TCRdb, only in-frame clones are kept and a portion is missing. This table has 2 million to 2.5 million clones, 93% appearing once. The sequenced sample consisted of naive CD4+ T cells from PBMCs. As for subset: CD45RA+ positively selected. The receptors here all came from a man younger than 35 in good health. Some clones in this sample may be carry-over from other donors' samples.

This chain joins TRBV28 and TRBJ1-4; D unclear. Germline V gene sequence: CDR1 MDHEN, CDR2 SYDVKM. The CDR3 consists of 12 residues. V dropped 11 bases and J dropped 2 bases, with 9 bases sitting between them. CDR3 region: CAAGYTNEKLFF. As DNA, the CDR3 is TGTGCCGCGGGGTACACTAATGAAAAACTGTTTTTT.

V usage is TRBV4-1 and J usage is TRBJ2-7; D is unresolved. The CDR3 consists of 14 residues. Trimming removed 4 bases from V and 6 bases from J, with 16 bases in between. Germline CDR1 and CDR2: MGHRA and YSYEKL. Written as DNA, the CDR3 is TGCGCCAGCAGCCCGTCGCGTGCCAAGGGCGAGCAGTACTTC. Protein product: CASSPSRAKGEQYF.

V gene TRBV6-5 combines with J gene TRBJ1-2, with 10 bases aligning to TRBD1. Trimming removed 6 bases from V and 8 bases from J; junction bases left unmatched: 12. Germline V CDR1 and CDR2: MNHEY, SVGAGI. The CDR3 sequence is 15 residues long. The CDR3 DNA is TGTGCCAGCAGAATAACCGGGACAGGGGACCGAGGCTACACCTTC. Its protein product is CASRITGTGDRGYTF.

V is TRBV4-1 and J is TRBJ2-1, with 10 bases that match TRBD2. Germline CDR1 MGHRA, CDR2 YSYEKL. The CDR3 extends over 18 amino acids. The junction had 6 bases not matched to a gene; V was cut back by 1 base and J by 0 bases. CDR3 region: CASSQGLAGGGSYNEQFF. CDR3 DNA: TGCGCCAGCAGCCAAGGGTTAGCGGGAGGAGGCTCCTACAATGAGCAGTTCTTC.

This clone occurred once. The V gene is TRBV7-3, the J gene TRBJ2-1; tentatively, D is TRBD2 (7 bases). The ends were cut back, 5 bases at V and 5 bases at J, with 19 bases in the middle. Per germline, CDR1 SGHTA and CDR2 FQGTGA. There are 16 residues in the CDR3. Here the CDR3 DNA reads TGTGCCAGCAGCCAGGCGGGGGCGGCAGGCAACAATGAGCAGTTCTTC. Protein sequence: CASSQAGAAGNNEQFF.

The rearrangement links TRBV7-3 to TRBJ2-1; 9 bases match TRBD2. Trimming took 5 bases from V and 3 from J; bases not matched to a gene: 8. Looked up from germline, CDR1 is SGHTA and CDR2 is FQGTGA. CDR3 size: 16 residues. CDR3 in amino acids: CASSKRGGRVYNEQFF. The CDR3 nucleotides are TGTGCCAGCAGCAAAAGGGGCGGGAGGGTCTACAATGAGCAGTTCTTC.

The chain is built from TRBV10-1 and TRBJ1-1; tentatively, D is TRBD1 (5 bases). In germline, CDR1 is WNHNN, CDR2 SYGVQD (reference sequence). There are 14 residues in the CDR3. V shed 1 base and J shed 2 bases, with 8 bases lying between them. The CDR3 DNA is TGCGCCAGCAGTGAGTACAGGACAAACACTGAAGCTTTCTTT. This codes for CASSEYRTNTEAFF.

The CDR3 DNA reads as TGTGCCTGGCCCGGACAAAACTATGGCTACACCTTC. Protein sequence: CAWPGQNYGYTF. The rearrangement links TRBV30 to TRBJ1-2, with D perhaps TRBD1 (5 bases). Germline V gene data show CDR1 as GTSNPN and CDR2 as SVGIG (reference sequence). Trimming pared 5 bases from V and 2 bases from J, leaving 9 bases between. The CDR3 runs to 12 residues.

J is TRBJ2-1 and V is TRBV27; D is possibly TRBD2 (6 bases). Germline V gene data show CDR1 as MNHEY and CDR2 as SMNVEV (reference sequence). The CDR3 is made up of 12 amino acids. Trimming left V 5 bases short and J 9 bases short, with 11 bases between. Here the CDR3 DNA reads TGTGCCAGCAGTCCCCGCGGGATTGAGCAGTTCTTC. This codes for CASSPRGIEQFF.

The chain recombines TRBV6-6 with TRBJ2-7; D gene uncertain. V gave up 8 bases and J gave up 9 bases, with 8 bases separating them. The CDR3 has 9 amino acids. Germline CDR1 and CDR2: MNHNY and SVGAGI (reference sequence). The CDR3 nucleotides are TGTGCCAGCTATTTAGTGCAGTACTTC. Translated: CASYLVQYF.

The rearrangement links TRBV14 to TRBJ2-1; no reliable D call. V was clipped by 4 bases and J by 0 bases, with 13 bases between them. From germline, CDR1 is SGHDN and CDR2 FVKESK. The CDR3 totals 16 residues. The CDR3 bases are TGTGCCAGCAGCCGGCTGGCGCAGAGCTCCTACAATGAGCAGTTCTTC. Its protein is CASSRLAQSSYNEQFF.

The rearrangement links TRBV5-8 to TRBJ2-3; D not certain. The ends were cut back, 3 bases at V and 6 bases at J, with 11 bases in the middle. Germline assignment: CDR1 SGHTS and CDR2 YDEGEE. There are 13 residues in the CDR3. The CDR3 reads CASSWRWSDTQYF. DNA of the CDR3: TGTGCCAGCAGCTGGAGATGGAGTGATACGCAGTATTTT.

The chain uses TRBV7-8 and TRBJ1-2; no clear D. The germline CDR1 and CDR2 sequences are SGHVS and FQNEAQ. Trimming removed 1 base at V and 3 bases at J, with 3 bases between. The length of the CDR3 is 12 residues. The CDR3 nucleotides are TGTGCCAGCAGCTTAGGGGACTATGGCTACACCTTC. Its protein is CASSLGDYGYTF.

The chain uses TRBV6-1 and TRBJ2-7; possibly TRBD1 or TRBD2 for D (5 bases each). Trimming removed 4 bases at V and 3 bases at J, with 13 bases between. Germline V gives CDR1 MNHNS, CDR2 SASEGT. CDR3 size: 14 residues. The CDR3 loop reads CASSVFGTDYEQYF. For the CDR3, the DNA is TGTGCCAGCAGTGTATTCGGGACGGACTACGAGCAGTACTTC.

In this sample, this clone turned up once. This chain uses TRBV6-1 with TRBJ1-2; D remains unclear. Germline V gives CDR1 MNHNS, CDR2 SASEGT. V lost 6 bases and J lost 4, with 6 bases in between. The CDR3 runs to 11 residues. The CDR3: CASRQFYGYTF. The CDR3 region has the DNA TGTGCCAGCAGACAGTTCTATGGCTACACCTTC.

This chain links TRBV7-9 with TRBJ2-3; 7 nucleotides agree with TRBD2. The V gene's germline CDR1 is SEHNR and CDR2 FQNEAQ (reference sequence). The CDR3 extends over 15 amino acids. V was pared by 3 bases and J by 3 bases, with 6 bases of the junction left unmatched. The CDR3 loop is CASSFGTTSTDTQYF. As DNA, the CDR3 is TGTGCCAGCAGCTTCGGGACTACGTCAACAGATACGCAGTATTTT.

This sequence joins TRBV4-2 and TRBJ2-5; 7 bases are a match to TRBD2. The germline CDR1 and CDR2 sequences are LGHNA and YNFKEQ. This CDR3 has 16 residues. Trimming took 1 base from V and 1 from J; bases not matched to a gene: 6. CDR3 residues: CASSQGVASGQETQYF. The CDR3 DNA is TGTGCCAGCAGCCAAGGCGTGGCTAGCGGCCAAGAGACCCAGTACTTC.

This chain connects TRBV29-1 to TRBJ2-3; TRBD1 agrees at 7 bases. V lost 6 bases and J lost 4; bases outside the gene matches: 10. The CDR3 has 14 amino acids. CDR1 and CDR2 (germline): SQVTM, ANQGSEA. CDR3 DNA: TGCAGCGTCCAAAGGACAGGCGTCGCAGATACGCAGTATTTT. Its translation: CSVQRTGVADTQYF.

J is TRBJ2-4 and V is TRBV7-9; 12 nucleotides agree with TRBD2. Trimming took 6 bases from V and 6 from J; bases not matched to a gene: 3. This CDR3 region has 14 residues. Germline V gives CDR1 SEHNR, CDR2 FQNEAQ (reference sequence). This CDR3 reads CASSLAGGVNIQYF. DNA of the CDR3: TGTGCCAGCAGTCTAGCGGGAGGGGTAAACATTCAGTACTTC. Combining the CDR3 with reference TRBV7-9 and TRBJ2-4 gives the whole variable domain DTGVSQNPRHKITKRGQNVTFRCDPISEHNRLYWYRQTLGQGPEFLTYFQNEAQLEKSRLLSDRFSAERPKGSFSTLEIQRTEQGDSAMYLCASSLAGGVNIQYFGAGTRLSVL.

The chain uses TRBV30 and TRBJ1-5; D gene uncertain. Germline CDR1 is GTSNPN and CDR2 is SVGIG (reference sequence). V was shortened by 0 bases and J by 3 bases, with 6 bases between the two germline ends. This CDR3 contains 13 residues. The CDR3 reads CAWSVDTNQPQHF. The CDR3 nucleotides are TGTGCCTGGAGTGTTGACACCAATCAGCCCCAGCATTTT.